Sequencing of this T cell receptor beta chain was carried out in a study of shared clonotypes between healthy human individuals (dated by TCRdb to the early 2020s). In terms of the full investigation: The cohort comprised two women and a few men aged 18 to 49 years. To increase sequencing depth and limit assay-specific biases, different laboratories used diverse techniques to prepare libraries and sequence TCR repertoires. Each donor's leukapheresis produced roughly between roughly 0.9 and 9 billion PBMCs. To estimate repertoire size and how much clonotypes are shared between individuals, the study performed deep sequencing of blood TCR repertoires from roughly five healthy adults. What the work shows at the level of the full study, not this receptor alone: Only blood was sampled, and tissue TCR repertoires likely differ from those in blood. The small number of donors limited the genetic and exposure-history diversity represented. Pairwise subsampling led to the expectation that sequencing depth would affect the degree of clonotype sharing among donors.

As regards this clone: No antigen is known for it. There are no base qualities to consult, and no much larger clone falls within one base.

TCR CDR3 regions were amplified from genomic DNA by multiplex PCR using the deep immunoSEQ assay. For each cell subset, the extracted genomic DNA was distributed evenly across all wells of several immunoSEQ 96-well plates, and each plate served as one replicate. Each replicate PCR for unsorted PBMC received around 330 ng genomic DNA, equal to about 30,000 T cell genomes. Ten immunoSEQ deep assay plates were used to sequence unsorted PBMC genomic DNA. Purified libraries were quantified with a Qubit 3.0 fluorometer, sized on a Bioanalyzer 2100, and re-quantified with the KAPA Library Quantification kit. A separate single-read 150-cycle Illumina NextSeq 550 flow cell was used to sequence each immunoSEQ 96-well plate. On the authors' methods: Because the immunoSEQ output held only junctional sequences and lacked quality scores, the filtering could not match the filtering applied to full-length reads. Sequences were annotated with PyIR, a Python wrapper for IgBLAST v1.9, using IMGT germline references to assign V/J genes and CDR3. Reads were filtered out if the reads had weak V/J assignments (E-value above 1e-6), no CDR3, stop codons, out-of-frame junctions, or ambiguous translated residues. V3J clonotypes were defined as sequences sharing the same inferred V gene, J gene, and CDR3 amino acid sequence. To compute the percentage overlap between repertoires, the number of shared unique clonotypes was divided by the size of the smaller repertoire. Richness of each repertoire was evaluated using RTK rarefaction, the Chao1 estimator, and Recon v2.1 estimates of unobserved clonotypes. Here the immuneACCESS table is served through TCRdb, limited to in-frame sequences with V and J called. Missing clones are a known gap in these copies; in checked studies unresolved V genes cover under half, and the rest lacks a known reason. That table furnishes V, J and clone size, whereas the DNA furnished D and trimming. The table for this sample lists 520,000 or so clones; more than 65% of them were counted only once. Jointly, the top ten make up 10% to 15% of the sample.

Donors were healthy HIV-negative adults with no recently reported acute infections or vaccinations. Every donor was a Caucasian adult living in Nashville, Tennessee, USA. For unsorted samples, 90 million or so PBMCs were counted, and genomic DNA was extracted using the QIAamp DNA Blood Mini kit. After blood collection by leukapheresis, PBMCs were isolated using Ficoll-Histopaque density gradient centrifugation and then cryopreserved in the vapor phase of liquid nitrogen. The sequencing sample was made of PBMCs. The TCR was taken from a woman aged 40-49 years in good health. Some clones in this sample may be carry-over from other donors' samples.

The CDR3 amino acid sequence is: CASRLIGRGNTEAFF. The bases are TGTGCCAGCAGACTCATCGGAAGGGGAAACACTGAAGCTTTCTTT. The V and J genes are TRBV27 and TRBJ1-1; TRBD1 could be the D gene, as 5 bases match. The trim is 6 bases for V and 2 bases for J, with a gap of 16 bases between the germline ends. The germline V gene (reference sequence) supplies CDR1 MNHEY and CDR2 SMNVEV. From cysteine to phenylalanine, the CDR3 is 15 amino acids long. Left in the record is the CDR3 DNA by itself, 45 bases read in frame from the first base.